The 17 T cell receptor beta chains below all came from one sample that was sequenced in a study of early T cells in non-severe SARS-CoV-2 infection. Via MiXCR, TCRdb re-called the 5' RACE reads, giving one row per CDR3 protein. The table records 90,000 to 130,000 distinct CDR3 sequences, around 10% of them present only once. The material sequenced was whole blood. The source is an adult who was a healthcare worker with PCR-confirmed SARS-CoV-2 infection or an uninfected control (not recorded which).

This clonotype was detected once. This may be a read error: a much more frequent sequence differs by one nucleotide. The rearrangement joins TRBV6-5 to TRBJ2-1; D is undetermined. Germline-derived CDR1 and CDR2 are MNHEY and SVGAGI. This CDR3 comprises 14 residues. The CDR3 reads CASAPSTSYNVQFF. In DNA, the CDR3 is TGTGCCAGCGCCCCGAGTACATCCTACAATGTGCAGTTCTTC.

This clonotype was detected only a few times. This rearrangement joins TRBV2 to TRBJ1-2; D may be TRBD1 (6 bases). The length of the CDR3 is 12 residues. V gave up 5 bases and J gave up 6 bases, with 10 bases separating them. Germline V gene sequence: CDR1 SNHLY, CDR2 FYNNEI. The CDR3 DNA follows: TGTGCCAGCAGTCCCCGGACAGATGGCTACACCTTC. This translates into CASSPRTDGYTF.

J is TRBJ1-2 and V is TRBV12-3 or TRBV12-4; TRBD1 matches at 12 bases. This CDR3 contains 14 residues. V lost 8 bases to trimming and J lost 5 bases; unmatched junction nucleotides: 6. CDR3 in amino acids: CASFRDRGQYGYTF. CDR3 sequence (DNA): TGTGCCAGCTTCAGGGACAGGGGGCAGTATGGCTACACCTTC.

This chain uses TRBV14 with TRBJ1-1; D is possibly TRBD1 (5 bases). Germline lookup yields CDR1 SGHDN and CDR2 FVKESK. The V gene lost 1 base and the J gene lost 4 bases, with 13 bases spanning the gap. The CDR3 sequence is 15 residues long. CDR3 protein: CASSQGWGLLTEAFF. The CDR3 DNA is TGTGCCAGCAGCCAAGGTTGGGGACTCCTCACTGAAGCTTTCTTT.

This clonotype was counted only a few times. The genes are TRBV7-3 and TRBJ2-3, with a weak D call TRBD1 (5 bases). Deletions cut 5 bases from V and 8 bases from J, with 17 bases between. From germline, CDR1 is SGHTA and CDR2 FQGTGA. The CDR3 extends over 14 amino acids. CDR3 region: CASSLQQDFGTQYF. CDR3 DNA: TGTGCCAGCAGCCTTCAACAGGATTTTGGTACGCAGTATTTT.

This clonotype was seen at least ten times. This rearrangement joins TRBV29-1 to TRBJ1-2; perhaps TRBD1 as D (5 bases). From germline, CDR1 is SQVTM and CDR2 ANQGSEA. The CDR3 is 13 amino acids. V lost 6 bases, J lost 0 bases, and 11 bases lay in between. CDR3 loop: CSVPGRANYGYTF. In nucleotides, the CDR3 is TGCAGCGTGCCAGGCAGGGCTAACTATGGCTACACCTTC.

The gene calls are TRBV28 and TRBJ1-1, with a possible D match to TRBD1 (5 bases). V was pared by 3 bases and J by 4 bases, with 18 bases between. Germline lookup yields CDR1 MDHEN and CDR2 SYDVKM. This CDR3 has 16 amino acids. The CDR3 DNA follows: TGTGCCAGCAGTTTTATAAGATCGGGGGATATCACTGAAGCTTTCTTT. Protein product: CASSFIRSGDITEAFF.

There are many counts of this clonotype. This chain uses TRBV6-2 or TRBV6-3 with TRBJ2-6, with D uncertain. The CDR3 contains 16 residues. CDR1 is MNHEY and CDR2 is SVGEGT in the germline V gene. Trimming took off 6 bases at V and 4 bases at J, with 16 bases between the two ends. The CDR3: CASSQGGMGGANVLTF. DNA for the CDR3: TGTGCCAGCAGCCAAGGCGGCATGGGAGGGGCCAACGTCCTGACTTTC.

V gene TRBV9 combines with J gene TRBJ2-3; 7 nucleotides match TRBD2. Germline V lookup: CDR1 SGDLS, CDR2 YYNGEE. V was pared by 0 bases and J by 0 bases, with 13 bases of the junction left unmatched. The CDR3 totals 19 residues. The CDR3 spells CASSVGRLGGGSSTDTQYF. In nucleotides, the CDR3 is TGTGCCAGCAGCGTAGGGCGACTTGGCGGGGGATCTAGCACAGATACGCAGTATTTT.

There are a few counts of this clonotype. The gene calls are TRBV11-2 and TRBJ1-5, with D possibly matching TRBD1 (5 bases). The CDR3 consists of 15 residues. Germline CDR1 is SGHAT and CDR2 is FQNNGV. With 4 bases removed from V and 6 bases from J, the gap between germline ends came to 16 bases. The CDR3 reads CASSSSGYPGQPQHF. CDR3 nucleotides: TGTGCCAGCAGCTCCTCAGGGTACCCTGGTCAGCCCCAGCATTTT.

The chain employs TRBV6-6 and TRBJ2-7, with 7 bases aligning to TRBD2. V dropped 10 bases and J dropped 0; count of bases not matched to a gene: 6. CDR1 is MNHNY and CDR2 is SVGAGI in the germline V gene (reference sequence). The CDR3 runs to 13 residues. The CDR3 loop is CAIQAGSSYEQYF. The CDR3 nucleotides are TGTGCCATTCAAGCGGGATCCTCCTACGAGCAGTACTTC.

This chain links TRBV5-1 with TRBJ2-1; no clear D. CDR1 is SGHRS, CDR2 YFSETQ, per germline. V lost 1 base and J 6 bases, leaving 11 bases between the germline ends. CDR3 length: 14 residues. This CDR3 is CASSLLSGPNEQFF. The CDR3 nucleotides are TGCGCCAGCAGCTTGCTTTCTGGCCCCAATGAGCAGTTCTTC.

This clonotype was counted many times. The DNA of the CDR3 is TGCGCCAGCAGCTTGACAGGGGGGAATCAGCCCCAGCATTTT. Translating it yields CASSLTGGNQPQHF. The gene calls are TRBV5-1 and TRBJ1-5, with TRBD1 matching 8 bases. This CDR3 has 14 amino acids. With V trimmed by 1 base and J by 4 bases, 1 base remained unmatched. Germline V gene lookup returns CDR1 SGHRS and CDR2 YFSETQ.

The chain employs TRBV12-3 or TRBV12-4 and TRBJ1-1; 8 positions agree with TRBD1. This CDR3 is built from 16 residues. V was clipped by 3 bases and J by 1 base; unmatched bases: 7. The CDR3 DNA reads TGTGCCAGCAGTTTTCCCCCAGGGACAGGGAACACTGAAGCTTTCTTT. It yields the protein CASSFPPGTGNTEAFF.

The chain couples TRBV3-1 to TRBJ2-1; D is ambiguous. The CDR3 contains 13 residues. Trimming removed 6 bases from V and 5 bases from J, with 11 bases in between. Germline V lookup: CDR1 LGHDT, CDR2 YNNKEL (reference sequence). The CDR3 DNA reads TGTGCCAGCAGGTTCGGTACTAACAATGAGCAGTTCTTC. It is translated as CASRFGTNNEQFF.

The chain joins TRBV18 to TRBJ1-6; the D is unclear. Germline CDR1 KGHSH, CDR2 LQKENI. The V end was cut by 2 bases, the J end by 10 bases, with 15 bases between. The CDR3 runs 15 residues. The CDR3 DNA follows: TGTGCCAGCTCACCAATTGAGGGCCCGGAATCACCCCTCCACTTT. Translated: CASSPIEGPESPLHF.

The chain links TRBV11-3 to TRBJ1-6; D uncertain. CDR1 and CDR2 (germline): SGHNT, YENEEA. The CDR3 totals 13 residues. V was shortened by 4 bases and J by 7 bases, with 8 bases between the two germline ends. CDR3 residues: CASSYWRNSPLHF. The CDR3 bases are TGTGCCAGCAGCTACTGGAGGAATTCACCCCTCCACTTT. Looking up the rest from reference TRBV11-3 and TRBJ1-6 gives the full variable domain: EAGVVQSPRYKIIEKKQPVAFWCNPISGHNTLYWYLQNLGQGPELLIRYENEEAVDDSQLPKDRFSAERLKGVDSTLKIQPAELGDSAVYLCASSYWRNSPLHFGNGTRLTVT.